The 24 T cell receptor beta chains reported below all come from one sample, sequenced in a study of CD8 T cells in Susac syndrome. RNA amounts of roughly 0.45 to 1 ug underwent reverse transcription with random hexamers. Each CDR3 protein gets one entry after TCRdb re-called the immunoSEQ multiplex PCR reads with MiXCR. This table holds approximately 160,000 distinct CDR3 sequences, around 96% found once. The sequenced sample was CD4+ T cells from PBMCs. These receptors originate from a human donor with Susac syndrome.

V and J are TRBV28 and TRBJ2-7; 8 bases are a match to TRBD1. CDR1 is MDHEN, CDR2 SYDVKM, per germline. The trim removed 2 bases at V and 7 bases at J, leaving 13 bases unmatched. The CDR3 loop spans 16 amino acids. The CDR3 is CASSLIGQGASWEQYF. In DNA, the CDR3 is TGTGCCAGCAGTTTAATCGGGCAGGGGGCATCTTGGGAGCAGTACTTC. Drawing the rest from reference TRBV28 and TRBJ2-7, the complete variable domain is DVKVTQSSRYLVKRTGEKVFLECVQDMDHENMFWYRQDPGLGLRLIYFSYDVKMKEKGDIPEGYSVSREKKERFSLILESASTNQTSMYLCASSLIGQGASWEQYFGPGTRLTVT.

The V gene is TRBV5-1, the J gene TRBJ2-7; D gene unclear. Germline CDR1 is SGHRS and CDR2 is YFSETQ. This CDR3 is built from 14 residues. V lost 6 bases and J lost 0, with 13 bases in between. CDR3 DNA sequence: TGCGCCAGCACGGAGACTCCGAGCTCCTACGAGCAGTACTTC. This sequence encodes CASTETPSSYEQYF. Full variable domain (rest looked up from reference TRBV5-1 and TRBJ2-7): KAGVTQTPRYLIKTRGQQVTLSCSPISGHRSVSWYQQTPGQGLQFLFEYFSETQRNKGNFPGRFSGRQFSNSRSEMNVSTLELGDSALYLCASTETPSSYEQYFGPGTRLTVT.

This chain joins TRBV14 and TRBJ2-3; maybe TRBD2 (5 bases). This CDR3 has 15 residues. Germline V gene lookup returns CDR1 SGHDN and CDR2 FVKESK. The V end was cut by 1 base, the J end by 4 bases, with 12 bases between. The CDR3 here is CASSQVRGSADTQYF. The CDR3 DNA is TGTGCCAGCAGCCAAGTTAGAGGGAGCGCAGATACGCAGTATTTT.

The chain combines TRBV7-2 with TRBJ2-7; 10 positions match TRBD1. The CDR3 extends over 15 amino acids. With V trimmed by 6 bases and J by 8 bases, 13 bases remained unmatched. CDR1 and CDR2 from the germline V gene are SGHTA and FQGNSA. CDR3 DNA: TGTGCCAGCAGTTCCGTTCCGGGACAGGGGACGCAGCAGTACGTC. Protein sequence: CASSSVPGQGTQQYV.

The chain carries TRBV20-1 and TRBJ1-1; weak D call: TRBD1 (6 bases). Germline V gives CDR1 DFQATT, CDR2 SNEGSKA (reference sequence). V lost 3 bases and J 1 base, leaving 12 bases between the germline ends. This CDR3 comprises 14 residues. CDR3 sequence: CSASFGDKNTEAFF. The CDR3 region has the DNA TGCAGTGCTAGTTTCGGGGACAAGAACACTGAAGCTTTCTTT.

J is TRBJ2-5 and V is TRBV3-1; D may be TRBD2 (5 bases). This CDR3 has 13 residues. V shed 6 bases and J shed 5 bases, with 13 bases lying between them. Germline-derived CDR1 and CDR2 are LGHDT and YNNKEL (reference sequence). CDR3 sequence reads: CASSRLNQETQYF. Here the CDR3 DNA reads TGTGCCAGCAGTCGACTAAATCAGGAGACCCAGTACTTC.

This clonotype was seen a single time. The chain's CDR3 is CASSPSLQQGALTGANVLTF. As DNA, the CDR3 is TGTGCCAGCAGTCCGAGCCTCCAACAGGGCGCTCTGACTGGGGCCAACGTCCTGACTTTC. The V call is TRBV28, the J call TRBJ2-6; D may be TRBD1 (6 bases). CDR1 is MDHEN and CDR2 is SYDVKM in the germline V gene. Deletions cut 5 bases from V and 2 bases from J, with 25 bases between. CDR3 size: 20 residues. Together with reference TRBV28 and TRBJ2-6, the CDR3 gives the full variable domain: DVKVTQSSRYLVKRTGEKVFLECVQDMDHENMFWYRQDPGLGLRLIYFSYDVKMKEKGDIPEGYSVSREKKERFSLILESASTNQTSMYLCASSPSLQQGALTGANVLTFGAGSRLTVL.

The genes are TRBV5-1 and TRBJ2-1; 13 nucleotides match TRBD2. After removal of 4 bases from V and 5 bases from J, the junction contained 12 bases not matched to a gene. The CDR3 is 18 amino acids. The germline V gene has CDR1 SGHRS and CDR2 YFSETQ. This chain's CDR3 is CASSAGYTSGRAHNEQFF. DNA for the CDR3: TGCGCCAGCAGCGCGGGCTATACTAGCGGGAGGGCCCACAATGAGCAGTTCTTC.

The chain has TRBV5-1 and TRBJ2-5; TRBD1 might be the D (6 bases). This CDR3 comprises 12 residues. Trimming left V 4 bases short and J 5 bases short, with 9 bases between. CDR1 is SGHRS and CDR2 is YFSETQ in the germline V gene. The CDR3 loop is CASSRDTETQYF. The CDR3 DNA follows: TGCGCCAGCAGCCGGGACACGGAGACCCAGTACTTC.

The CDR3 reads CAVGSGANVLTF. CDR3 bases: TGTGCCGTGGGATCTGGGGCCAACGTCCTGACTTTC. The chain uses TRBV28 and TRBJ2-6; D unresolved. This CDR3 is 12 amino acids long. The V and J ends lost 11 bases and 1 base respectively, with 6 bases between them. Germline values: CDR1 MDHEN, CDR2 SYDVKM.

Here the CDR3 reads CSAPEMGGTEAFF. The CDR3 DNA reads as TGCAGTGCTCCCGAGATGGGAGGCACTGAAGCTTTCTTT. V and J are TRBV20-1 and TRBJ1-1; D unclear. Germline-derived CDR1 and CDR2 are DFQATT and SNEGSKA (reference sequence). Trimming took off 5 bases at V and 4 bases at J, with 14 bases between the two ends. The CDR3 contains 13 residues.

This rearrangement joins TRBV5-1 to TRBJ2-6; TRBD1 matches 9 bases. V shed 4 bases, J shed 3 bases, and the junction held 5 bases outside the gene matches. This CDR3 spans 16 amino acids. Germline loops: CDR1 SGHRS, CDR2 YFSETQ. The CDR3 is CASSLQGAGGANVLTF. The CDR3 DNA sequence: TGCGCCAGCAGCCTACAGGGGGCCGGTGGGGCCAACGTCCTGACTTTC.

The V and J genes are TRBV20-1 and TRBJ2-7; no definite D call. The CDR3 covers 12 residues. Trimming stripped 0 bases from V and 7 bases from J, with 10 bases between. Germline values: CDR1 DFQATT, CDR2 SNEGSKA (reference sequence). The CDR3 is CSAREGAWEQYF. CDR3 nucleotide sequence: TGCAGTGCTAGAGAAGGAGCTTGGGAGCAGTACTTC.

The chain joins TRBV6-5 to TRBJ2-3; D remains unclear. CDR1 is MNHEY and CDR2 is SVGAGI in the germline V gene. With 2 bases removed from V and 0 bases from J, the gap between germline ends came to 12 bases. The CDR3 runs to 16 residues. The chain's CDR3 is CASSYRATRSTDTQYF. The CDR3 nucleotides are TGTGCCAGCAGTTACAGGGCGACCCGAAGCACAGATACGCAGTATTTT.

The chain recombines TRBV29-1 with TRBJ2-7, with a possible D match to TRBD1 (5 bases). The germline gives CDR1 SQVTM, CDR2 ANQGSEA. Trimming took off 3 bases at V and 4 bases at J, with 13 bases between the two ends. The CDR3 sequence is 13 residues long. The DNA of the CDR3 is TGCAGCGTTGACGGCCAGGGAAAGTACGAGCAGTACTTC. The encoded protein is CSVDGQGKYEQYF.

The V call is TRBV12-3 or TRBV12-4, the J call TRBJ2-6; D is unclear. Trimming removed 4 bases from V and 9 bases from J, with 19 bases in between. The CDR3 is 16 amino acids. The CDR3 nucleotides are TGTGCCAGCAGTTCTGGAGCGAGAGCTCTGGGCAACGTCCTGACTTTC. Translating gives CASSSGARALGNVLTF.

This rearrangement joins TRBV15 to TRBJ1-1; no clear D gene. The CDR3 runs to 14 residues. V lost 1 base, J lost 1 base, and 7 bases lay in between. Germline loops: CDR1 LNHNV, CDR2 YYDKDF (reference sequence). CDR3 sequence (DNA): TGTGCCACCAGCAGAGCACTGGGGAACACTGAAGCTTTCTTT. This encodes CATSRALGNTEAFF.

The chain employs TRBV15 and TRBJ2-1; TRBD2 might be the D (6 bases). V was trimmed by 0 bases and J by 13 bases, leaving 16 bases between them. CDR3 length: 14 residues. The germline CDR1 and CDR2 sequences are LNHNV and YYDKDF (reference sequence). CDR3 region: CATSRDGHRGLQFF. Here the CDR3 DNA reads TGTGCCACCAGCAGAGATGGTCATAGGGGACTCCAGTTCTTC.

The chain joins TRBV7-9 to TRBJ2-3, with TRBD2 identical over 7 bases. The CDR3 consists of 15 residues. Per the germline V gene, CDR1 is SEHNR and CDR2 is FQNEAQ (reference sequence). The trim removed 7 bases at V and 4 bases at J, leaving 11 bases unmatched. In nucleotides, the CDR3 is TGTGCCAGCACTACCCGGCTAGCGGAACCAGATACGCAGTATTTT. Translating it yields CASTTRLAEPDTQYF.

The chain has TRBV5-1 and TRBJ2-1, with D tentatively TRBD2 (6 bases). The germline V and J ends were trimmed by 0 bases and 9 bases, with 10 bases remaining between them. The CDR3 is 13 amino acids. The V gene's germline CDR1 is SGHRS and CDR2 YFSETQ. As DNA, the CDR3 is TGCGCCAGCAGCTTGGGGCAGGGAGGTGAGCAGTTCTTC. It codes for CASSLGQGGEQFF.

This rearrangement joins TRBV28 to TRBJ2-5; 9 bases map to TRBD1. Looked up from germline, CDR1 is MDHEN and CDR2 is SYDVKM. The ends lost 4 bases at V and 4 bases at J; junction bases unmatched: 4. The CDR3 spans 14 residues. CDR3 region: CASSSTGGGETQYF. CDR3 DNA: TGTGCCAGCAGTTCGACAGGGGGGGGAGAGACCCAGTACTTC.

This chain links TRBV20-1 with TRBJ2-5, with unresolved D. Trimming stripped 5 bases from V and 2 bases from J, with 12 bases between. The CDR3 spans 13 residues. Germline CDR1 DFQATT, CDR2 SNEGSKA (reference sequence). Written as DNA, the CDR3 is TGCAGTGCTTACCAGCCAGCACAAGAGACCCAGTACTTC. It is translated as CSAYQPAQETQYF.

The chain has TRBV20-1 and TRBJ1-1; 7 nucleotides match TRBD1. CDR1 is DFQATT and CDR2 is SNEGSKA in the germline V gene (reference sequence). The J segment lost 0 bases and the V segment lost 3 bases, leaving 4 bases of the junction unmatched. The CDR3 totals 14 residues. DNA of the CDR3: TGCAGTGCTAGGGAACAGGGGATGAACACTGAAGCTTTCTTT. Protein: CSAREQGMNTEAFF.

The gene calls are TRBV3-1 and TRBJ2-5; no clear D gene. The CDR3 is 13 amino acids. V was shortened by 1 base and J by 5 bases, with 8 bases between the two germline ends. In germline, CDR1 is LGHDT, CDR2 YNNKEL (reference sequence). The CDR3: CASSQVSVETQYF. Written as DNA, the CDR3 is TGTGCCAGCAGCCAAGTGAGCGTGGAGACCCAGTACTTC.